Presented here are 8 T cell receptor beta chains from one specimen sequenced in a study of spatial heterogeneity in lung cancer. Time point of the sample: blood at routine non-recurrence follow-up after resection. One entry per CDR3 protein, called by TCRdb with MiXCR from the 5' RACE reads. The data contain roughly 72,000 distinct CDR3 sequences, 7.5% to 10% of them singletons. Material: PBMCs, obtained at follow-up. Receptors were obtained from a female donor with early-stage non-small cell lung cancer.

The gene calls are TRBV3-1 and TRBJ1-5; 8 nucleotides align to TRBD1. Germline CDR1 LGHDT, CDR2 YNNKEL (reference sequence). There are 15 residues in the CDR3. J gave up 5 bases and V 2 bases, and 5 bases lay outside the gene matches. The CDR3 is CASSQSTGGDQPQHF. The CDR3, as DNA: TGTGCCAGCAGCCAATCTACAGGGGGGGATCAGCCCCAGCATTTT.

On this clonotype itself: A read error may be the cause here, since a much bigger clone is one base away. It is likely a read error, because the conserved phenylalanine at the end of the CDR3 is missing. The limits of the CDR3 on the DNA are not certain, so only TCRdb's listed CDR3 is given. This chain joins TRBV29-1 and TRBJ2-3. Inclusive of both ends, the CDR3 amounts to 11 amino acids. The germline CDR1 and CDR2 sequences are SQVTM and ANQGSEA. CDR3 amino acids: CSVEFSLRWYL.

This clonotype was detected only a few times. The CDR3 is CASSLGEGKLFF. For the CDR3, the DNA is TGTGCCAGCAGCTTAGGGGAGGGAAAACTGTTTTTT. J is TRBJ1-4 and V is TRBV7-9; D gene uncertain. Germline CDR1 reads SEHNR; CDR2 reads FQNEAQ (reference sequence). With 1 base removed from V and 10 bases from J, the gap between germline ends came to 7 bases. This CDR3 has 12 residues. The full variable domain, its missing parts supplied by reference TRBV7-9 and TRBJ1-4, is DTGVSQNPRHKITKRGQNVTFRCDPISEHNRLYWYRQTLGQGPEFLTYFQNEAQLEKSRLLSDRFSAERPKGSFSTLEIQRTEQGDSAMYLCASSLGEGKLFFGSGTQLSVL.

This clonotype was detected ten times or more. This rearrangement joins TRBV19 to TRBJ2-1; possibly TRBD2 for D (5 bases). The CDR3 is 13 amino acids. V gave up 3 bases and J gave up 7 bases, with 10 bases separating them. In germline, CDR1 is LNHDA, CDR2 SQIVND (reference sequence). CDR3 DNA sequence: TGTGCCAGTAGTATCGGGGTTTTAAATGAGCAGTTCTTC. Encoded protein: CASSIGVLNEQFF.

This clonotype was seen ten or more times. The rearrangement links TRBV11-2 to TRBJ2-7; 10 nucleotides match TRBD2. Germline V gene sequence: CDR1 SGHAT, CDR2 FQNNGV. The V segment lost 5 bases and the J segment 2 bases; nucleotides outside the gene matches: 12. The CDR3 is 17 residues long. This CDR3 is CASSKWTSGTLPYEQYF. CDR3 DNA sequence: TGTGCCAGCAGCAAATGGACTAGCGGAACCCTTCCCTACGAGCAGTACTTC.

Ten or more counts support this clonotype. This chain joins TRBV5-1 and TRBJ2-1; a weak D match, TRBD1 (5 bases). The germline gives CDR1 SGHRS, CDR2 YFSETQ. The CDR3 length is 15 residues. The germline V and J ends were trimmed by 4 bases and 4 bases, with 15 bases remaining between them. CDR3 DNA sequence: TGCGCCAGCAGCCCCAGGAGACAGCAGTACAATGAGCAGTTCTTC. Translating it yields CASSPRRQQYNEQFF.

This clonotype was seen a few times. This CDR3 reads CASSYEGDPGNTIYF. The CDR3 bases are TGTGCCAGCAGCTACGAAGGGGATCCTGGAAACACCATATATTTT. The V call is TRBV12-3 or TRBV12-4, the J call TRBJ1-3, with D perhaps matching TRBD1 (5 bases). The CDR3 extends over 15 amino acids. Trimming removed 6 bases from V and 2 bases from J, with 14 bases in between.

V gene TRBV12-3 or TRBV12-4 combines with J gene TRBJ2-5; D may be TRBD2 (6 bases). V was trimmed by 3 bases and J by 4 bases, leaving 15 bases between them. The CDR3 totals 15 residues. For the CDR3, the DNA is TGTGCCAGCAGTTTTCTCTCACTAGCTGCAGAGACCCAGTACTTC. Its protein product is CASSFLSLAAETQYF.